Below, 16 T cell receptor beta chains from the same sample are listed, as sequenced in a study of spatial heterogeneity in lung cancer. Study-level findings and limits: Counts of expanded intratumoral alpha and beta TCRs tracked tumor mutation counts.

The time point here: sample taken at primary tumor resection. Using its own MiXCR run on the 5' RACE reads, TCRdb lists one record per CDR3 protein. The profile shows 5,000 or so distinct CDR3 sequences, 6% to 8.5% of them singletons. For these receptors, no antigen is known. Specimen: lung tumor tissue, collected at surgery. The receptor source for this set is a male donor with early-stage non-small cell lung cancer.

This clonotype was counted at least ten times. The chain uses TRBV27 and TRBJ2-3, with unresolved D. V lost 3 bases and J lost 3, with 13 bases in between. Germline assignment: CDR1 MNHEY and CDR2 SMNVEV (reference sequence). The CDR3 consists of 15 residues. The CDR3 DNA reads as TGTGCCAGCAGTTTTGCAGGAGTGGGAACAGATACGCAGTATTTT. Its protein is CASSFAGVGTDTQYF.

This rearrangement joins TRBV5-5 to TRBJ2-7; unclear D gene. Looked up from germline, CDR1 is SGHKS and CDR2 is YYEKEE (reference sequence). There are 13 residues in the CDR3. The V gene lost 0 bases and the J gene lost 7 bases, with 11 bases spanning the gap. DNA for the CDR3: TGTGCCAGCAGCTTGGGAACAGCCCCTGAGCAGTACTTC. This codes for CASSLGTAPEQYF. The full variable domain, completed using reference TRBV5-5 and TRBJ2-7, is DAGVTQSPTHLIKTRGQQVTLRCSPISGHKSVSWYQQVLGQGPQFIFQYYEKEERGRGNFPDRFSARQFPNYSSELNVNALLLGDSALYLCASSLGTAPEQYFGPGTRLTVT.

This clonotype has a handful of counts. The chain has TRBV5-8 and TRBJ2-7; TRBD2 is a possible D gene (6 bases). Trimming left V 3 bases short and J 6 bases short, with 22 bases between. Germline CDR1 SGHTS, CDR2 YDEGEE. This CDR3 comprises 16 residues. CDR3 amino acids: CASSSETLASNIEQYF. The CDR3 DNA reads as TGTGCCAGCAGCTCAGAGACTCTAGCGTCGAACATCGAGCAGTACTTC.

The J gene is TRBJ2-3, the V gene TRBV3-1; D is perhaps TRBD2 (6 bases). The CDR3 is 16 residues long. Germline lookup yields CDR1 LGHDT and CDR2 YNNKEL (reference sequence). Trimming removed 4 bases at V and 1 base at J, with 15 bases between. CDR3 residues: CASSPVGGDGTDTQYF. In DNA, the CDR3 is TGTGCCAGCAGCCCCGTCGGAGGGGACGGCACAGATACGCAGTATTTT.

In its sample, this clonotype is medium-sized. The chain employs TRBV6-6 and TRBJ1-5; D unresolved. The CDR3 length is 12 residues. V lost 6 bases, J lost 4 bases, and 7 bases lay in between. Germline loops: CDR1 MNHNY, CDR2 SVGAGI (reference sequence). CDR3 nucleotide sequence: TGTGCCAGCAGCCCGTGGAATCAGCCCCAGCATTTT. Its translation: CASSPWNQPQHF.

Within the sample, this clonotype is medium-sized (0.01 to 0.1%). The chain combines TRBV6-5 with TRBJ1-1; D is uncertain. Trimming pared 0 bases from V and 11 bases from J, leaving 13 bases between. CDR3 size: 13 residues. Per the germline V gene, CDR1 is MNHEY and CDR2 is SVGAGI. The CDR3 is CASSYSPSTAAFF. The CDR3 DNA sequence: TGTGCCAGCAGTTACTCGCCATCGACGGCCGCTTTCTTT.

This chain connects TRBV7-9 to TRBJ2-3; D tentatively reads TRBD1 or TRBD2 (5 bases each). The CDR3 is made up of 14 amino acids. Germline-derived CDR1 and CDR2 are SEHNR and FQNEAQ (reference sequence). V lost 5 bases and J lost 6, with 15 bases in between. The CDR3 DNA is TGTGCCAGCAGCCCCCTAGGGGAGCGGGATACGCAGTATTTT. It yields the protein CASSPLGERDTQYF.

Many counts were recorded for this clonotype. This chain joins TRBV7-9 and TRBJ2-1; D gene unclear. This CDR3 comprises 12 residues. Germline CDR1 SEHNR, CDR2 FQNEAQ (reference sequence). The V gene lost 4 bases and the J gene lost 7 bases, with 8 bases spanning the gap. CDR3 protein: CASSYTRNEQFF. The CDR3 DNA reads as TGTGCCAGCAGCTATACGAGGAATGAGCAGTTCTTC.

By share of the sample, this clonotype is medium-sized. This rearrangement joins TRBV6-6 to TRBJ2-4; D ambiguous. The CDR3 is 15 residues long. Germline V lookup: CDR1 MNHNY, CDR2 SVGAGI (reference sequence). V lost 6 bases and J lost 0, with 12 bases in between. In DNA, the CDR3 is TGTGCCAGCAGCCCGACTTCATTAGCCAAAAACATTCAGTACTTC. This sequence encodes CASSPTSLAKNIQYF.

This clonotype ranks as medium-sized. The chain uses TRBV15 and TRBJ2-5; D may match TRBD1 or TRBD2 (5 bases each). This CDR3 is built from 13 residues. Germline CDR1 reads LNHNV; CDR2 reads YYDKDF (reference sequence). The V end lost 2 bases, the J end lost 5 bases, and 9 bases lay between the germline ends. The CDR3 is CATSRLAGETQYF. Here the CDR3 DNA reads TGTGCCACCAGCAGACTAGCAGGGGAGACCCAGTACTTC.

There are many counts of this clonotype. The chain carries TRBV6-1 and TRBJ2-3, with D perhaps matching TRBD1 or TRBD2 (6 bases each). CDR1 is MNHNS and CDR2 is SASEGT in the germline V gene. The CDR3 runs to 14 residues. The ends were cut back, 5 bases at V and 3 bases at J, with 12 bases in the middle. The CDR3 DNA follows: TGTGCCAGCAGTCGGGGGCCCAGGACAGATACGCAGTATTTT. Its translation is CASSRGPRTDTQYF.

This clonotype was detected many times. The rearrangement joins TRBV28 to TRBJ2-2; 14 bases map to TRBD2. Germline assignment: CDR1 MDHEN and CDR2 SYDVKM. J gave up 1 base and V 9 bases, and 7 bases lay outside the gene matches. The CDR3 totals 17 residues. Here the CDR3 reads CASGGLAGDMNTGELFF. The CDR3 DNA follows: TGTGCCAGTGGGGGACTAGCGGGAGATATGAACACCGGGGAGCTGTTTTTT. Combining the CDR3 with reference TRBV28 and TRBJ2-2 gives the whole variable domain DVKVTQSSRYLVKRTGEKVFLECVQDMDHENMFWYRQDPGLGLRLIYFSYDVKMKEKGDIPEGYSVSREKKERFSLILESASTNQTSMYLCASGGLAGDMNTGELFFGEGSRLTVL.

This clonotype is categorized as medium-sized (0.01 to 0.1%). The CDR3 DNA is TGTGCCAGCAGAATACCGGGACAGGGGCACAATGAGCAGTTCTTC. It yields the protein CASRIPGQGHNEQFF. The chain recombines TRBV28 with TRBJ2-1, with 10 bases fitting TRBD1. Germline loops: CDR1 MDHEN, CDR2 SYDVKM. The CDR3 runs 15 residues. V lost 6 bases and J lost 5; bases outside the gene matches: 7.

This clonotype was recorded at least ten times. The chain uses TRBV4-2 and TRBJ2-7; 7 bases agree with TRBD1. The CDR3 length is 14 residues. The V gene's germline CDR1 is LGHNA and CDR2 YNFKEQ. Trimming removed 5 bases from V and 3 bases from J; junction bases left unmatched: 7. This CDR3 is CASSFGTANYEQYF. The CDR3 bases are TGTGCCAGCAGCTTCGGGACAGCTAACTACGAGCAGTACTTC.

This clonotype was found a few times. This rearrangement joins TRBV6-6 to TRBJ1-6, with TRBD1 as a possible D gene (5 bases). Trimming cost V 5 bases and J 7 bases, with 18 bases left between them. This CDR3 has 16 residues. CDR1 MNHNY and CDR2 SVGAGI come from the germline V gene (reference sequence). The CDR3 region is CASSHQGGSINSPLHF. CDR3 DNA sequence: TGTGCCAGCAGTCATCAGGGAGGGTCGATCAATTCACCCCTCCACTTT.

The rearrangement uses TRBV28 and TRBJ2-7, with 7 bases matching TRBD1. V gave up 5 bases and J gave up 1 base; unmatched junction bases: 8. The CDR3 spans 15 residues. Germline V gene sequence: CDR1 MDHEN, CDR2 SYDVKM. This CDR3 reads CASSRGGHGSYEQYF. CDR3 nucleotide sequence: TGTGCCAGCAGTCGAGGGGGCCACGGTTCCTACGAGCAGTACTTC.